Here is one T cell receptor (beta chain) with its context. The sample is drawn from a study of T cell clones after liver transplantation. The wider study: Immunosuppression withdrawal was tried within 2 years after liver transplantation in this trial. Draws occurred before transplant, before withdrawal, and after complete or failed withdrawal. Subjects received no induction therapy and standard immunosuppression until randomization at 12-24 months post-transplant. Three of eight recipients were HCV-positive; others had non-autoimmune, non-viral indications.

Assay used: immunoSEQ multiplex PCR; TCRdb lists only in-frame clones, some missing. The profile shows around 19,000 clones, just under 80% of them singletons. V lost 0 bases, J lost 7 bases, and 21 bases lay in between. Looked up from germline, CDR1 is SEHNR and CDR2 is FQNEAQ (reference sequence). The CDR3 is made up of 17 amino acids. The sequences come from CD8+ T cells from blood, collected approximately 54 months after liver transplant. This TCR derives from a human patient who received a liver transplant. Some T cells may be provided by the graft donor. V gene TRBV7-9 combines with J gene TRBJ1-2, with D uncertain. The CDR3 region has the DNA TGTGCCAGCAGCTTAGCATGGGCCCCTGTAAGAAGTGGTGGCTACACCTTC. Its protein is CASSLAWAPVRSGGYTF.